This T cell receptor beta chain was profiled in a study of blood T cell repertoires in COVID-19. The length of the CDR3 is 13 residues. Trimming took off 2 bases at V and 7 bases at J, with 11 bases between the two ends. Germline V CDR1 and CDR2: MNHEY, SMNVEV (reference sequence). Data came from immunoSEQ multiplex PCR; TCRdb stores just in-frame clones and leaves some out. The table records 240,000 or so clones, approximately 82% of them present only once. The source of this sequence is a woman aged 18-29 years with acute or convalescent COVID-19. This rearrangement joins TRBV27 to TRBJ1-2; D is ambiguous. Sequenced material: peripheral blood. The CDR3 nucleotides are TGTGCCAGCAGTTTAAGGCAGGATTCTGGCTACACCTTC. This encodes CASSLRQDSGYTF.